These 32 T cell receptor beta chains were all obtained from the same sample, sequenced in a study of Graves' ophthalmopathy and Graves' hyperthyroidism. RNA transcripts yielded amplified TCR beta CDR3 regions. The first-round RT-PCR employed HTBI primers together with the Qiagen OneStep RT-PCR kit. A multiplex PCR was then performed as the second round. TCRdb reprocessed the multiplex PCR reads with MiXCR, giving one entry per CDR3 protein. This table has around 660,000 distinct CDR3 sequences, roughly 39% appearing once. The sequencing sample was made of peripheral blood. The source is an adult man with Graves' ophthalmopathy.

This clonotype has ten or more counts. The chain links TRBV9 to TRBJ2-7, with D perhaps TRBD1 (6 bases). Trimming cost V 3 bases and J 2 bases, with 15 bases left between them. The germline V gene encodes CDR1 SGDLS and CDR2 YYNGEE. There are 15 residues in the CDR3. The CDR3 sequence is CASSATGTITYEQYF. CDR3 in DNA: TGTGCCAGCAGCGCCACCGGGACAATCACCTACGAGCAGTACTTC. Variable domain in full (rest from reference TRBV9 and TRBJ2-7): DSGVTQTPKHLITATGQRVTLRCSPRSGDLSVYWYQQSLDQGLQFLIQYYNGEERAKGNILERFSAQQFPDLHSELNLSSLELGDSALYFCASSATGTITYEQYFGPGTRLTVT.

This clonotype was recorded many times. This chain links TRBV7-2 with TRBJ2-7; 11 bases are a match to TRBD1. The CDR3 is 15 residues long. In germline, CDR1 is SGHTA, CDR2 FQGNSA. V was pared by 1 base and J by 4 bases, with 3 bases of the junction left unmatched. CDR3 in DNA: TGTGCCAGCAGCTTAGGGACAGGGGGCGGATACGAGCAGTACTTC. Residues: CASSLGTGGGYEQYF.

CDR3 protein: CASRPGQGRGEQYF. Written as DNA, the CDR3 is TGTGCCAGCAGACCGGGACAGGGAAGAGGCGAGCAGTACTTC. This chain uses TRBV6-5 with TRBJ2-7, with TRBD1 identical over 9 bases. J lost 6 bases, V lost 6 bases, and 9 bases had no gene match. The CDR3 covers 14 residues. Germline assignment: CDR1 MNHEY and CDR2 SVGAGI.

In this sample, this clonotype turned up many times. The V gene is TRBV29-1, the J gene TRBJ1-2, with TRBD1 matching 10 bases. With 4 bases clipped from V and 2 bases from J, the junction kept 4 bases outside the gene matches. The germline CDR1 and CDR2 sequences are SQVTM and ANQGSEA. CDR3 length equals 14 residues. The CDR3 is CSVGGDRGNYGYTF. CDR3 DNA: TGCAGCGTTGGAGGGGACAGGGGAAACTATGGCTACACCTTC.

This clonotype was counted many times. This chain connects TRBV2 to TRBJ2-7; D remains ambiguous. The CDR3 is 13 amino acids. Trimming took 11 bases from V and 0 from J, leaving 14 bases between them. CDR1 and CDR2 from the germline V gene are SNHLY and FYNNEI. The CDR3 region has the DNA TGTGCCGCCGGCGGTGGAAACTCCTACGAGCAGTACTTC. As protein: CAAGGGNSYEQYF.

To note about this clonotype: One end of the junction is discordant with germline, which a read error may explain. This chain uses TRBV9 with TRBJ2-6, with TRBD2 matching over 16 bases. From germline, CDR1 is SGDLS and CDR2 YYNGEE. The CDR3 has 17 residues. The DNA for the CDR3 is TGTGCCAGCAGCGAGGGGACTAGCGGGGGGGCGGCCTACGTCCTGACTTTC. It is translated as CASSEGTSGGAAYVLTF.

Ten or more counts support this clonotype. V usage is TRBV4-3 and J usage is TRBJ1-4, with D perhaps TRBD1 (5 bases). The CDR3 contains 16 residues. The germline V and J ends were trimmed by 0 bases and 7 bases, with 15 bases remaining between them. Looked up from germline, CDR1 is LGHNA and CDR2 is YSLEER. DNA of the CDR3: TGCGCCAGCAGCCAAGATCCGCAGGGAGTTGGTGAAAAACTGTTTTTT. Amino acids: CASSQDPQGVGEKLFF.

A single count supports this clonotype. The chain combines TRBV19 with TRBJ1-3; D may be TRBD1 (5 bases). The CDR3 spans 12 residues. The V gene lost 8 bases and the J gene lost 7 bases, with 12 bases spanning the gap. The V gene's germline CDR1 is LNHDA and CDR2 SQIVND (reference sequence). CDR3 sequence: CASRMGPNTIYF. CDR3 DNA: TGTGCCAGTCGCATGGGGCCGAACACCATATATTTT.

The table lists this clonotype with many counts. V gene TRBV20-1 combines with J gene TRBJ2-2; no clear D. Germline CDR1 is DFQATT and CDR2 is SNEGSKA (reference sequence). Trimming cost V 3 bases and J 5 bases, with 10 bases left between them. The length of the CDR3 is 13 residues. The CDR3, as DNA: TGCAGTGCTAGTGATCAGTGGACCGGGGAGCTGTTTTTT. Translating it yields CSASDQWTGELFF.

This clonotype was picked up many times. The gene calls are TRBV20-1 and TRBJ1-6; 8 bases fit TRBD1. Trimming took 3 bases from V and 8 from J; bases not matched to a gene: 6. The CDR3 covers 14 residues. Germline V CDR1 and CDR2: DFQATT, SNEGSKA (reference sequence). CDR3 loop: CSASQGARDSPLHF. The CDR3 bases are TGCAGTGCTAGCCAGGGGGCGCGGGATTCACCCCTCCACTTT.

With regard to this clonotype: A much more abundant neighbour one base away suggests this may be a read error. The chain carries TRBV6-5 and TRBJ1-3; D is perhaps TRBD1 (5 bases). CDR1 and CDR2 from the germline V gene are MNHEY and SVGAGI. This CDR3 has 16 amino acids. Here the CDR3 DNA reads TGTGTCAGCAGTTACTCAGCAGGGACCTCTGGAAACACCATATATTTT. This sequence encodes CVSSYSAGTSGNTIYF.

This clonotype was found many times. The chain couples TRBV7-2 to TRBJ1-1, with 10 bases matching TRBD1. Trimming removed 2 bases from V and 5 bases from J; junction bases left unmatched: 5. Germline V gene data show CDR1 as SGHTA and CDR2 as FQGNSA. The CDR3 covers 15 residues. CDR3 protein: CASSLSGDRGTEAFF. CDR3 nucleotides: TGTGCCAGCAGCTTAAGTGGGGACAGGGGTACTGAAGCTTTCTTT.

As regards this clonotype: A clone one base away is much larger, so this may be a read error. The chain carries TRBV25-1 and TRBJ2-7; tentatively, D is TRBD1 (6 bases). The CDR3 has 14 residues. V was cut by 3 bases and J by 2 bases, with 11 bases left in between. The V gene's germline CDR1 is MGHDK and CDR2 SYGVNS. CDR3 loop: CASSDKTGAYEQYF. Here the CDR3 DNA reads TGTGCCAGCAGTGACAAGACAGGCGCCTACGAGCAGTACTTC.

At least ten counts were recorded for this clonotype. This sequence joins TRBV5-1 and TRBJ2-7; D not resolved. The CDR3 spans 12 residues. The V end lost 3 bases, the J end lost 2 bases, and 6 bases lay between the germline ends. Germline lookup yields CDR1 SGHRS and CDR2 YFSETQ. This CDR3 reads CASSSFTYEQYF. The CDR3 DNA is TGCGCCAGCAGCTCCTTTACCTACGAGCAGTACTTC.

This clonotype showed up many times. The rearrangement links TRBV2 to TRBJ2-6; D not certain. V was cut by 1 base and J by 3 bases, with 7 bases left in between. CDR1 SNHLY and CDR2 FYNNEI come from the germline V gene. The CDR3 sequence is 15 residues long. CDR3 loop: CASSEVGGGANVLTF. The CDR3 region has the DNA TGTGCCAGCAGTGAAGTTGGTGGTGGGGCCAACGTCCTGACTTTC. The full variable domain, its missing parts supplied by reference TRBV2 and TRBJ2-6, is EPEVTQTPSHQVTQMGQEVILRCVPISNHLYFYWYRQILGQKVEFLVSFYNNEISEKSEIFDDQFSVERPDGSNFTLKIRSTKLEDSAMYFCASSEVGGGANVLTFGAGSRLTVL.

This clonotype was detected only once. The rearrangement uses TRBV2 and TRBJ1-1; perhaps TRBD1 as D (6 bases). Trimming stripped 8 bases from V and 8 bases from J, with 27 bases between. This CDR3 region has 16 residues. In germline, CDR1 is SNHLY, CDR2 FYNNEI. CDR3 nucleotides: TGTGCCAGCGGACGGACAGTCGGTATTACGGCCACGGAAGCTTTCTTT. Its translation is CASGRTVGITATEAFF.

This clonotype has ten or more counts. The chain couples TRBV5-1 to TRBJ2-5; D possibly corresponds to TRBD1 (6 bases). Germline assignment: CDR1 SGHRS and CDR2 YFSETQ. The V and J ends lost 4 bases and 5 bases respectively, with 18 bases between them. The CDR3 consists of 15 residues. This CDR3 reads CASSTLLDSRETQYF. The CDR3 DNA follows: TGCGCCAGCAGCACCTTACTGGACAGTCGGGAGACCCAGTACTTC.

This clonotype showed up many times. V and J are TRBV7-3 and TRBJ2-2, with 10 bases identical to TRBD2. Trimming took 3 bases from V and 3 from J; bases not matched to a gene: 16. This CDR3 region has 20 residues. The V gene's germline CDR1 is SGHTA and CDR2 FQGTGA. In DNA, the CDR3 is TGTGCCAGCAGCTTTTCCCTGACAGGGGTTCTAGCGGGAGACACCGGGGAGCTGTTTTTT. This sequence encodes CASSFSLTGVLAGDTGELFF.

This clonotype was picked up many times. The rearrangement links TRBV2 to TRBJ2-5, with 13 bases fitting TRBD2. The ends lost 8 bases at V and 5 bases at J; junction bases unmatched: 8. Germline V lookup: CDR1 SNHLY, CDR2 FYNNEI. The CDR3 consists of 15 residues. The CDR3, as DNA: TGTGCCAGCCGGGGGACTAGCGGGATTTTGGAGACCCAGTACTTC. Translation: CASRGTSGILETQYF.

This clonotype was counted at least ten times. This sequence joins TRBV10-3 and TRBJ2-7; 10 positions match TRBD2. Germline trimming cut 10 bases from V and 1 base from J; bases unmatched to any gene: 16. This CDR3 is 17 amino acids long. Per germline, CDR1 ENHRY and CDR2 SYGVKD. In nucleotides, the CDR3 is TGTGCCACGAGAGCCGGGACTAGCGAAAAGGGTTCCTACGAGCAGTACTTC. It is translated as CATRAGTSEKGSYEQYF.

This clonotype showed up just once. V and J are TRBV10-3 and TRBJ1-2; D gene uncertain. Germline CDR1 ENHRY, CDR2 SYGVKD. The CDR3 has 12 amino acids. V lost 7 bases and J lost 6, with 12 bases in between. The DNA of the CDR3 is TGTGCCATCAAAAGGGCCTCCGATGGCTACACCTTC. This gives the protein CAIKRASDGYTF.

This clonotype was seen a single time. With a much larger clone just one base away, this may be a read error. The genes are TRBV25-1 and TRBJ2-5, with D unclear. Per germline, CDR1 MGHDK and CDR2 SYGVNS. This CDR3 is 16 amino acids long. The CDR3 nucleotides are TGTGCCAGCAGCCAAGGAAGGCAGGCGCGACAAGAGGCCCAGTACTTC. The encoded protein is CASSQGRQARQEAQYF.

The V and J genes are TRBV15 and TRBJ1-2; 9 nucleotides agree with TRBD1. The CDR3 sequence is 16 residues long. Germline V lookup: CDR1 LNHNV, CDR2 YYDKDF (reference sequence). J was trimmed by 4 bases and V by 5 bases; bases with no gene match: 11. The CDR3 DNA reads as TGTGCCACCAGCCCCGGGACAGGGACTGAAAGCTATGGCTACACCTTC. Amino acids: CATSPGTGTESYGYTF.

This clonotype has at least ten counts. The chain links TRBV7-9 to TRBJ1-1; D unclear. V lost 5 bases and J lost 5, with 12 bases in between. The germline gives CDR1 SEHNR, CDR2 FQNEAQ (reference sequence). The CDR3 spans 13 residues. CDR3 protein: CASSSLPVTEAFF. DNA for the CDR3: TGTGCCAGCAGCAGCCTGCCCGTTACTGAAGCTTTCTTT.

In this sample, this clonotype turned up a few times. The chain uses TRBV4-3 and TRBJ1-6, with unresolved D. There are 18 residues in the CDR3. The germline CDR1 and CDR2 sequences are LGHNA and YSLEER. V shed 0 bases and J shed 0 bases, with 12 bases lying between them. The CDR3 DNA reads as TGCGCCAGCAGCCAAGATGTCAGCCTAAGCTCCTATAATTCACCCCTCCACTTT. Amino acids: CASSQDVSLSSYNSPLHF.

V and J are TRBV10-3 and TRBJ1-1, with D perhaps TRBD1 (6 bases). The germline gives CDR1 ENHRY, CDR2 SYGVKD. Deletions cut 7 bases from V and 5 bases from J, with 14 bases between. The CDR3 sequence is 13 residues long. CDR3: CAITGDQGTEAFF. DNA for the CDR3: TGTGCCATCACAGGGGATCAGGGGACTGAAGCTTTCTTT.

This clonotype appeared many times. The rearrangement links TRBV2 to TRBJ1-2; D remains ambiguous. The CDR3 covers 13 residues. Germline V gene lookup returns CDR1 SNHLY and CDR2 FYNNEI. V lost 4 bases and J lost 1, with 7 bases in between. The CDR3 reads CASSGTINYGYTF. CDR3 coding DNA: TGTGCCAGCAGTGGGACTATTAACTATGGCTACACCTTC.

On this clonotype: It may be a read error: a sequence one base away is much more abundant. The rearrangement joins TRBV19 to TRBJ1-5; 11 positions agree with TRBD1. Germline CDR1 is LNHDA and CDR2 is SQIVND (reference sequence). The CDR3 spans 17 residues. V was clipped by 7 bases and J by 8 bases; unmatched bases: 16. CDR3 nucleotides: TGTGCCAGTATCCGCCCCTCAATGGACAGGGGGCATGAGCCCCAGCATTTT. Protein product: CASIRPSMDRGHEPQHF.

The V call is TRBV20-1, the J call TRBJ1-5, with no clear D. The CDR3 covers 14 residues. The germline V gene has CDR1 DFQATT and CDR2 SNEGSKA (reference sequence). Trimming removed 6 bases at V and 7 bases at J, with 19 bases between. The CDR3 sequence is CSARTSDYEQPQHF. DNA for the CDR3: TGCAGTGCCCGGACTAGCGACTACGAGCAGCCCCAGCATTTT.

The V call is TRBV2, the J call TRBJ2-7; tentatively, D is TRBD1 (5 bases). This CDR3 is 15 amino acids long. Germline CDR1 is SNHLY and CDR2 is FYNNEI. Trimming took off 7 bases at V and 5 bases at J, with 21 bases between the two ends. As DNA, the CDR3 is TGTGCCAGCATGGACACCGAGTACAAGCTTGACGAGCAGTACTTC. This sequence encodes CASMDTEYKLDEQYF.

The chain recombines TRBV10-3 with TRBJ1-1; D call uncertain. The CDR3 spans 14 residues. In germline, CDR1 is ENHRY, CDR2 SYGVKD. Trimming pared 5 bases from V and 1 base from J, leaving 11 bases between. The CDR3 spells CAISYSGRNTEAFF. In DNA form, the CDR3 reads TGTGCCATCAGTTACTCGGGAAGGAACACTGAAGCTTTCTTT.

This clonotype was seen a handful of times. The V gene is TRBV5-8, the J gene TRBJ1-1; a possible D gene is TRBD1 (6 bases). The germline gives CDR1 SGHTS, CDR2 YDEGEE. CDR3 length equals 15 residues. Trimming stripped 5 bases from V and 4 bases from J, with 18 bases between. The CDR3 here is CASRLPWTALTEAFF. As DNA, the CDR3 is TGTGCCAGCAGACTGCCTTGGACAGCTCTCACTGAAGCTTTCTTT.